These 6 T cell receptor beta chains were sequenced from one sample in a study of blood T cells in healthy people across ages. Together with a sample-barcoded 5' primer, a J-beta primer mix was included in a second PCR lasting roughly 6 to 12 cycles. TCRdb called the 5' RACE reads again in MiXCR, with one record for every CDR3 protein. The sample records over a million distinct CDR3 sequences, 45% being singletons. Sequencing input: blood. The receptors were sampled from an older woman in good health.

The chain has TRBV9 and TRBJ2-1, with 9 bases identical to TRBD2. Germline V gene sequence: CDR1 SGDLS, CDR2 YYNGEE. The CDR3 contains 14 residues. After removal of 0 bases from V and 9 bases from J, the junction contained 4 bases not matched to a gene. Here the CDR3 DNA reads TGTGCCAGCAGCGTAGGATTAGCGGGAGTTGAGCAGTTCTTC. Protein: CASSVGLAGVEQFF. The variable domain in full, completed from reference TRBV9 and TRBJ2-1, reads DSGVTQTPKHLITATGQRVTLRCSPRSGDLSVYWYQQSLDQGLQFLIQYYNGEERAKGNILERFSAQQFPDLHSELNLSSLELGDSALYFCASSVGLAGVEQFFGPGTRLTVL.

The table lists this clonotype with a count of one. V is TRBV11-2 and J is TRBJ2-7; 9 bases map to TRBD1. Germline CDR1 and CDR2: SGHAT and FQNNGV. This CDR3 spans 16 amino acids. J was trimmed by 0 bases and V by 5 bases; bases with no gene match: 8. The CDR3 sequence is CASSDPGQGSSYEQYF. The CDR3 DNA follows: TGTGCCAGCAGCGATCCGGGACAGGGAAGCTCCTACGAGCAGTACTTC.

The sample holds many counts of this clonotype. This rearrangement joins TRBV4-1 to TRBJ2-5; D uncertain. Deletions cut 0 bases from V and 10 bases from J, with 9 bases between. This CDR3 spans 12 amino acids. Germline lookup yields CDR1 MGHRA and CDR2 YSYEKL. The CDR3 DNA sequence: TGCGCCAGCAGCCAAGATTCACTGATCCAGTACTTC. It codes for CASSQDSLIQYF.

The chain employs TRBV10-3 and TRBJ1-5, with a weak D call TRBD1 (6 bases). Germline loops: CDR1 ENHRY, CDR2 SYGVKD. Trimming stripped 5 bases from V and 0 bases from J, with 11 bases between. CDR3 length equals 15 residues. Here the CDR3 DNA reads TGTGCCATCAGTCGGACAGCCGATAGCAATCAGCCCCAGCATTTT. It codes for CAISRTADSNQPQHF.

This chain connects TRBV11-3 to TRBJ2-1; D is tentatively TRBD1 or TRBD2 (5 bases each). This CDR3 has 15 residues. Germline V CDR1 and CDR2: SGHNT, YENEEA. Trimming removed 5 bases at V and 4 bases at J, with 15 bases between. The DNA for the CDR3 is TGTGCCAGCAGCAAAGGGACGGAATTTTACAATGAGCAGTTCTTC. Encoded protein: CASSKGTEFYNEQFF.

This chain joins TRBV15 and TRBJ2-4, with TRBD1 as a possible D gene (6 bases). The end of the DNA is better explained by TRBJ2-7, so the J call may be wrong. Germline CDR1 reads LNHNV; CDR2 reads YYDKDF (reference sequence). The CDR3 has 15 amino acids. The CDR3 DNA reads TGTGCCACCAGCAGCAGGACAGTCGAGCCATACGAGCAGTACTTC. Its protein product is CATSSRTVEPYEQYF.